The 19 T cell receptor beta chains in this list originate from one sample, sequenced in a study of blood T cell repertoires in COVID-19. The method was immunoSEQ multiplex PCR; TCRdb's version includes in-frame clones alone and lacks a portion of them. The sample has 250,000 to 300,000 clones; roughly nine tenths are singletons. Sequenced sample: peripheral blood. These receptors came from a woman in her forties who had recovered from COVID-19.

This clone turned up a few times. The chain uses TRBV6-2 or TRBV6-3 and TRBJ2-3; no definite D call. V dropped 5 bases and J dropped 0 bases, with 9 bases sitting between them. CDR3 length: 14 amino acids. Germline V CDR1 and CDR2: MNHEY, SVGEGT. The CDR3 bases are TGTGCCAGCAGTCCCCTTCGGAGCACAGATACGCAGTATTTT. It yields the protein CASSPLRSTDTQYF.

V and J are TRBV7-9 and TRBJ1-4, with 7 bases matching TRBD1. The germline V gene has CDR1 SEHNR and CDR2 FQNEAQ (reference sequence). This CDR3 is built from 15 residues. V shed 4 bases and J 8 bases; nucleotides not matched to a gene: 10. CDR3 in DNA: TGTGCCAGCAGCTACAGGGGTGCGATAAGGGAAAAACTGTTTTTT. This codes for CASSYRGAIREKLFF.

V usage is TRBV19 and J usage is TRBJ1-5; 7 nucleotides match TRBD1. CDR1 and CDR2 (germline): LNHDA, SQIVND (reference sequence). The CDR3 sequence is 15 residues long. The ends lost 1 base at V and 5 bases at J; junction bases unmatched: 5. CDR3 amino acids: CASSIVTGAHQPQHF. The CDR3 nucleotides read TGTGCCAGTAGTATAGTCACAGGGGCCCATCAGCCCCAGCATTTT. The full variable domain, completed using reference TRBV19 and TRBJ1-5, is DGGITQSPKYLFRKEGQNVTLSCEQNLNHDAMYWYRQDPGQGLRLIYYSQIVNDFQKGDIAEGYSVSREKKESFPLTVTSAQKNPTAFYLCASSIVTGAHQPQHFGDGTRLSIL.

The CDR3: CASSPGIYGYTF. The CDR3, as DNA: TGTGCCAGCAGTCCCGGGATATATGGCTACACCTTC. The chain is built from TRBV12-3 or TRBV12-4 and TRBJ1-2; D is unclear. This CDR3 is 12 amino acids long. The V and J ends lost 5 bases and 5 bases respectively, with 9 bases between them.

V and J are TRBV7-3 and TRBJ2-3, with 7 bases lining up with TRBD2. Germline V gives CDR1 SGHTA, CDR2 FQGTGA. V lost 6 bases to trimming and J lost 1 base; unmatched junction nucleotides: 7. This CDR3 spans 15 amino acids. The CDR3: CASSSRRGGTDTQYF. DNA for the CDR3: TGTGCCAGCAGTTCGAGACGGGGGGGCACAGATACGCAGTATTTT.

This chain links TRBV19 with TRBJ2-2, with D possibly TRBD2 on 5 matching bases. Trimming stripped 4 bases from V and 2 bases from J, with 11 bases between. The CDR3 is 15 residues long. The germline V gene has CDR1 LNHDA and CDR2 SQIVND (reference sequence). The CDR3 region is CASSRPADNTGELFF. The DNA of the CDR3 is TGTGCCAGTAGTAGACCAGCGGATAACACCGGGGAGCTGTTTTTT.

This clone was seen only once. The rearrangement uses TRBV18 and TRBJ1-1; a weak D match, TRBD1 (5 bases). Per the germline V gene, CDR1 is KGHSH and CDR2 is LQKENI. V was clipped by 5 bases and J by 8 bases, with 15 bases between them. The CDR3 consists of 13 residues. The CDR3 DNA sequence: TGTGCCAGCTCATCGCAGGGCTCGTACGAAGCTTTCTTT. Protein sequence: CASSSQGSYEAFF.

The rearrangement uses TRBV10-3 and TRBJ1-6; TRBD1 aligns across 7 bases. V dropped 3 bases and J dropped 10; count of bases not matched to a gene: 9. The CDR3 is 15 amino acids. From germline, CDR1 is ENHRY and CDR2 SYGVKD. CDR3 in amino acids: CAISDSQGTESPLHF. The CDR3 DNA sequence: TGTGCCATCAGTGACTCACAGGGGACAGAATCACCCCTCCACTTT.

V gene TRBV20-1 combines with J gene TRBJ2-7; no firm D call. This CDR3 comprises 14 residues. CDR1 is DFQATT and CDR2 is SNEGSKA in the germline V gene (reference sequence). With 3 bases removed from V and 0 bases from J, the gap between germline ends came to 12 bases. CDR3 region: CSASSSFSSYEQYF. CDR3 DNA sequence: TGCAGTGCTAGTAGTAGCTTCAGCTCCTACGAGCAGTACTTC.

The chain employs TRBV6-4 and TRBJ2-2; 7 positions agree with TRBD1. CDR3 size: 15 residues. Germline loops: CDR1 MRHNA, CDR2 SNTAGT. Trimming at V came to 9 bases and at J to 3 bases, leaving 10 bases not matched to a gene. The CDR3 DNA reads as TGTGCCAGTAGCCGCGAGGGACAGTACACCGGGGAGCTGTTTTTT. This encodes CASSREGQYTGELFF.

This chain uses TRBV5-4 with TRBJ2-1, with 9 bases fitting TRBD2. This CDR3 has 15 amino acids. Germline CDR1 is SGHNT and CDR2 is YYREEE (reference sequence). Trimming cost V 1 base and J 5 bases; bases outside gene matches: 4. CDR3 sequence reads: CASSLRGTSHNEQFF. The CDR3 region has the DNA TGTGCCAGCAGCTTGAGGGGGACTAGCCACAATGAGCAGTTCTTC.

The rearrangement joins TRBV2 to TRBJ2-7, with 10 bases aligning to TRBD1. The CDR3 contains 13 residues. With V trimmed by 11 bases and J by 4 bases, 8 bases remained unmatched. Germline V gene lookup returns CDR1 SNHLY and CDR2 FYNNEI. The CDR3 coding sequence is TGTGCCGGGGGGCCGGGACAGGGGTACGAGCAGTACTTC. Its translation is CAGGPGQGYEQYF.

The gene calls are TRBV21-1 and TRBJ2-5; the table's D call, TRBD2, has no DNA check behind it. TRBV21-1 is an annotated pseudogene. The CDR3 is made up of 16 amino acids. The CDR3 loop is CASSSRKAGDQETQYF. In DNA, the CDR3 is TGTGCCAGCAGCTCTCGAAAAGCGGGGGATCAAGAGACCCAGTACTTC.

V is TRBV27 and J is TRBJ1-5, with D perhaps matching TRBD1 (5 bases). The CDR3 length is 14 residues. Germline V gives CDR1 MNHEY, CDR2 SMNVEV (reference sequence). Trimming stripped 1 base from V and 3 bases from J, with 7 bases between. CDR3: CASSLYRNNQPQHF. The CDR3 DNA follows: TGTGCCAGCAGTTTATACAGGAACAATCAGCCCCAGCATTTT.

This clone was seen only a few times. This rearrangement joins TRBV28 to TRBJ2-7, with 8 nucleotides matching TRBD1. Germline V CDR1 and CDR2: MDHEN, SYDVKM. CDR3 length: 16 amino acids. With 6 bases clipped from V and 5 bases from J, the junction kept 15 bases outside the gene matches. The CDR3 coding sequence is TGTGCCAGCAGCCTCACCCCCGGGACAGGTATTAACGAGCAGTACTTC. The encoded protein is CASSLTPGTGINEQYF.

CDR3 region: CASSQGTGTAGFF. The DNA of the CDR3 is TGTGCCAGCAGCCAAGGAACCGGGACAGCGGGTTTCTTT. The J gene is TRBJ1-1, the V gene TRBV3-1 (or the pseudogene TRBV3-2); TRBD1 matches 7 bases. Germline V gene sequence: CDR1 LGHDT, CDR2 YNNKEL (reference sequence). The CDR3 runs to 13 residues. V lost 1 base to trimming and J lost 13 bases; unmatched junction nucleotides: 9.

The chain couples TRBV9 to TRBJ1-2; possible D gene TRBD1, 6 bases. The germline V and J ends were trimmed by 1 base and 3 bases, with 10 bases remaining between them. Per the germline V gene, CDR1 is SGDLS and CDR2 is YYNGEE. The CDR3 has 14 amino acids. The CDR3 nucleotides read TGTGCCAGCAGCGTAACAGGGATGGACTATGGCTACACCTTC. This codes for CASSVTGMDYGYTF.

The CDR3 region is CASTLDSLNSPLHF. The CDR3 DNA is TGTGCCAGCACTTTGGACAGTTTAAATTCACCCCTCCACTTT. This sequence joins TRBV6-5 and TRBJ1-6; TRBD1 is a possible D gene (6 bases). Germline lookup yields CDR1 MNHEY and CDR2 SVGAGI. The CDR3 length is 14 residues. Deletions cut 7 bases from V and 7 bases from J, with 14 bases between.

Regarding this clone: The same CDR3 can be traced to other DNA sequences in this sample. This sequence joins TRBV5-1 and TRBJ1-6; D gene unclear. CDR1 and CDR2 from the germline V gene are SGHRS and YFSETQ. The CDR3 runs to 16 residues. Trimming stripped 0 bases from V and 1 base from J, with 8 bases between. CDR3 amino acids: CASSLVPSSYNSPLHF. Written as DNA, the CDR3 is TGCGCCAGCAGCTTGGTCCCCAGTTCCTATAATTCACCCCTCCACTTT.